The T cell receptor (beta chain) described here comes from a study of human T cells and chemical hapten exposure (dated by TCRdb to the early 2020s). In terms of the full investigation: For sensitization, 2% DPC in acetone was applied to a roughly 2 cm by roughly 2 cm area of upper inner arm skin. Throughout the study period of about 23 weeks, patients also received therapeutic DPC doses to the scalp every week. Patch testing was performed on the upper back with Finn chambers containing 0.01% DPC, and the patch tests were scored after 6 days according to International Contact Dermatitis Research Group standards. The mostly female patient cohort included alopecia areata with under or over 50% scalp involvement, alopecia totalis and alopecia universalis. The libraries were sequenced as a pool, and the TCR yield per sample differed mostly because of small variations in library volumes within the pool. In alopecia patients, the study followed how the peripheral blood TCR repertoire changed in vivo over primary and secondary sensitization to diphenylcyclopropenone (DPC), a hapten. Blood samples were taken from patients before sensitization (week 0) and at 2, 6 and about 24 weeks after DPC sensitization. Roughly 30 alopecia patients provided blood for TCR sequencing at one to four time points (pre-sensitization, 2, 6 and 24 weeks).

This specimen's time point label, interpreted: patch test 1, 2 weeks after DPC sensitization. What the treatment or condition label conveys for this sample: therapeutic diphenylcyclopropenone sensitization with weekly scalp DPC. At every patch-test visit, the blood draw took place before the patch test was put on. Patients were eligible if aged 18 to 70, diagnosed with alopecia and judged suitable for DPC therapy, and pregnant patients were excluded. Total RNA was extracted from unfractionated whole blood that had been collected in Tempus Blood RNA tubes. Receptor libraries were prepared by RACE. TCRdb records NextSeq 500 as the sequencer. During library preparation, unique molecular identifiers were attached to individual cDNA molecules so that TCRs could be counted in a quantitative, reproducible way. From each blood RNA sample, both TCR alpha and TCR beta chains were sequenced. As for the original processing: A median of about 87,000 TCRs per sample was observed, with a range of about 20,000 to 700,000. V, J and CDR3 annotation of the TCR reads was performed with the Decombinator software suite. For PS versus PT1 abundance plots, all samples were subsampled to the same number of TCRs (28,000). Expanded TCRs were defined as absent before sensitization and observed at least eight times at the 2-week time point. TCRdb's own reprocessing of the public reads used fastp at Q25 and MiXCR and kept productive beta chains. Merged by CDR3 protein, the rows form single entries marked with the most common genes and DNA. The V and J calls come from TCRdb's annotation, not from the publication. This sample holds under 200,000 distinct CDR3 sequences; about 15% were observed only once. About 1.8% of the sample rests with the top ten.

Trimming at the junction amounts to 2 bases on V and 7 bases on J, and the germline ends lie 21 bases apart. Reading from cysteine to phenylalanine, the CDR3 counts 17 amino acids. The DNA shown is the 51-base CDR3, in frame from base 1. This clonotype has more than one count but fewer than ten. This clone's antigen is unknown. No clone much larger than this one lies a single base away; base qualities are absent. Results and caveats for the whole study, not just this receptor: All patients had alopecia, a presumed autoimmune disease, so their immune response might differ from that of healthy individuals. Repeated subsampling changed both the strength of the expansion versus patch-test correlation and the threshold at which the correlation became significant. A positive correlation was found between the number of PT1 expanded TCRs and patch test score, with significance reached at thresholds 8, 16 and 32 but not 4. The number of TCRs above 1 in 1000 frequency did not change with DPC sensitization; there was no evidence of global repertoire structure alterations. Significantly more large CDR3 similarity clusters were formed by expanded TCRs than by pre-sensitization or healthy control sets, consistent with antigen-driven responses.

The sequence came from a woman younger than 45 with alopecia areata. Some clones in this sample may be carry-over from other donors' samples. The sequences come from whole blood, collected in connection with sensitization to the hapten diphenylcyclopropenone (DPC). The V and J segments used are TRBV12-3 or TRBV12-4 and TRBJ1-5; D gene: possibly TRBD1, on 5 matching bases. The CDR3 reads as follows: CASSLWQGSASGQPQHF. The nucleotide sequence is TGTGCCAGCAGTTTATGGCAGGGTTCAGCCTCTGGACAGCCCCAGCATTTT.